This TCR beta chain was captured by sequencing in a study of CXCR3-negative and CXCR3-positive naive CD8 T cells (dated 2019 in TCRdb). Regarding the complete study: In total, 130 million or so TRB reads were obtained, which works out to roughly 1.5 +/- 0.3 million reads per library. Diversity and physicochemical repertoire analyses covered eleven to twelve donors pooled from two independent experiments. TRBV-TRBJ cluster analysis included naive subsets from several donors and memory cells from 3 donors.

Instrument on record: NextSeq 550. The Human TCR Profiling Kit (MiLaboratory) was used to prepare UMI-labeled 5' RACE TRB cDNA libraries. The full amount of extracted RNA was used for cDNA synthesis, and the full amount of resulting cDNA was used for PCR amplification. Libraries were prepared in parallel using an identical number of PCR cycles. The authors' pipeline ran thus. With a minimum of two reads required per UMI, MIGEC and MiXCR pulled out about 52,000 +/- 9,100 unique UMI-labeled TRB cDNA molecules from each library. On average, around 40,000 +/- 10,000 functional in-frame TRB CDR3 nucleotide clonotypes lacking stop codons were found per library. After downsampling to 5000 UMI-labeled TRB molecules per sample, diversity metrics such as normalized Shannon-Wiener and Chao1 were calculated in VDJtools. VDJtools was used to calculate clonotype-size-weighted physicochemical properties of the central five CDR3 residues, namely interaction energy, strength, volume and Kidera factor 4. The reads went through TCRdb reprocessing, and each CDR3 protein sequence gets one entry with no DNA. The V and J calls here are based on TCRdb, not the publication. The record for this sample contains some 99,000 distinct CDR3 sequences. The leading ten clones occupy 0.85% to 1.4% of the sample.

Each CD8+ T cell subset was flow-sorted in triplicate, with about 320,000 cells per subset placed directly into RLT lysis buffer. To exclude memory contaminants, naive CD8+ T cells were stringently defined as CD45RO-CCR7+CD27+CD95-. Peripheral blood mononuclear cells were isolated from buffy coats using standard density gradient centrifugation. A FACSAria III was used to flow-sort naive CXCR3-negative and CXCR3-positive CD8+ T cells. Total RNA was extracted from sorted cells using an RNeasy Mini Kit. Details on this clonotype: Its antigen is unknown.

Here is what the overall study found, with its caveats: Similar TRBV-TRBJ usage was shown by naive CXCR3-negative and CXCR3-positive cells from the same donor, whereas distinct patterns were shown by memory cells. Surface CD5, linked to self-reactivity in mice, was comparable between naive subsets; TCR interaction strength was therefore also inferred from TRB CDR3 physicochemical properties. Both naive subsets had comparably high repertoire diversity, while memory CD8+ T cells had much lower repertoire diversity. TRB CDR3s from CXCR3-positive naive cells showed higher hydrophobicity (lower Kidera factor 4), lower energy, and higher strength and volume indices than CXCR3-negative naive cells. Freshly isolated PBMCs were used for most assays because CXCR3 expression went down partially after cryopreservation.

The CDR3, cysteine through phenylalanine, is 14 amino acids long. No nucleotide data were recorded. Taken from the germline V gene (reference sequence), the CDR1 and CDR2 loops are SEHNR and FQNEAQ. The origin of this receptor is a human donor in good health. Some clones in this sample may be carry-over from other donors' samples. Material for sequencing was naive CXCR3+ CD8+ T cells from blood. The cell subset or site label here, explained by the study, means: CD45RO-CCR7+CD27+CD95- naive CD8+ T cells expressing CXCR3 (TNR3+). Recombination linked TRBV7-9 to TRBJ2-7; TCRdb's D call, TRBD1, is unchecked because there is no DNA. CDR3 region: CASSPRDAGYEQYF. Here the CDR3 is joined to the reference TRBV7-9 and TRBJ2-7 genes, and the full variable domain is: DTGVSQNPRHKITKRGQNVTFRCDPISEHNRLYWYRQTLGQGPEFLTYFQNEAQLEKSRLLSDRFSAERPKGSFSTLEIQRTEQGDSAMYLCASSPRDAGYEQYFGPGTRLTVT.